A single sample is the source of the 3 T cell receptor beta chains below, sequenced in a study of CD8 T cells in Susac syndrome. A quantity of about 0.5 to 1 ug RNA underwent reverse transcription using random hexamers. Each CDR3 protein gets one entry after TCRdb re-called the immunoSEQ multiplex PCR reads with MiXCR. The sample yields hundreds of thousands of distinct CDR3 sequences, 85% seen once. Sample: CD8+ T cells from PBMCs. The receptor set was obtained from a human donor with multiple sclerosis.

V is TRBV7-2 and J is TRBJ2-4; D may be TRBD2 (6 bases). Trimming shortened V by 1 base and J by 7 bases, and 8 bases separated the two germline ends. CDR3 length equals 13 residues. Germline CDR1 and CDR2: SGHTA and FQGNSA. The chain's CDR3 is CASSLGGENIQYF. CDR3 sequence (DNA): TGTGCCAGCAGCTTAGGGGGGGAGAACATTCAGTACTTC.

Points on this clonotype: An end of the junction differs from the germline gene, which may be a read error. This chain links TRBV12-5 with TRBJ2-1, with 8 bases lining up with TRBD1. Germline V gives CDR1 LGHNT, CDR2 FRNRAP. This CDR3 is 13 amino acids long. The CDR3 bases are TGTGCTAGTGGTTACGACAGGGGCAATGAGCAGTTTTTC. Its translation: CASGYDRGNEQFF.

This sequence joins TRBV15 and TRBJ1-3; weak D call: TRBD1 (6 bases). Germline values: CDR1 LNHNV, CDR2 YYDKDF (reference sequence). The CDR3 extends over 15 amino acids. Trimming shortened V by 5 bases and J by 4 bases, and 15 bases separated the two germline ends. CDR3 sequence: CATSLEGGHGNTIYF. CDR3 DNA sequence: TGTGCCACCAGCCTTGAGGGGGGCCACGGAAACACCATATATTTT. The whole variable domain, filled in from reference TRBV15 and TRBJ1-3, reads DAMVIQNPRYQVTQFGKPVTLSCSQTLNHNVMYWYQQKSSQAPKLLFHYYDKDFNNEADTPDNFQSRRPNTSFCFLDIRSPGLGDTAMYLCATSLEGGHGNTIYFGEGSWLTVV.